The 3 T cell receptor beta chains presented below share a single source sample, sequenced in a study of radiation and T cells in renal cell carcinoma. Documented time point: baseline pretreatment blood. The treatment denotes: 15 Gy SBRT to primary tumor, nephrectomy 4 weeks later. Profiled with immunoSEQ multiplex PCR; TCRdb holds only in-frame clones, not every one. In the table there are approximately 140,000 clones, approximately 87% of which are singletons. The sample was blood, taken from a patient whose treatment included radiotherapy and nephrectomy. The receptors shown here come from a woman in her fifties or sixties with renal cell carcinoma.

The table lists this clone with a few counts. The CDR3 is CASSLRGVLFF. The CDR3 DNA follows: TGTGCCAGCAGCTTGAGGGGCGTGCTATTCTTT. The chain uses TRBV5-4 and TRBJ1-1, with D possibly TRBD1 on 5 matching bases. Germline CDR1 and CDR2: SGHNT and YYREEE (reference sequence). This CDR3 is built from 11 residues. Trimming pared 1 base from V and 14 bases from J, leaving 12 bases between.

V gene TRBV27 combines with J gene TRBJ2-2; TRBD1 matches at 7 bases. The V gene's germline CDR1 is MNHEY and CDR2 SMNVEV (reference sequence). This CDR3 comprises 13 residues. V was pared by 5 bases and J by 7 bases, with 4 bases of the junction left unmatched. CDR3 coding DNA: TGTGCCAGCAGTGGTGACAGGGTCGGGGAGCTGTTTTTT. Translating it yields CASSGDRVGELFF.

This clone was counted only a few times. The DNA for the CDR3 is TGTGCCAGTCGACAAGGGGGTACTAATGAAAAACTGTTTTTT. Translated, it gives CASRQGGTNEKLFF. This chain links TRBV28 with TRBJ1-4; possibly TRBD1 for D (6 bases). V lost 9 bases to trimming and J lost 2 bases, with 13 bases between them. Germline V CDR1 and CDR2: MDHEN, SYDVKM. The CDR3 consists of 14 residues. The full variable domain, its missing parts supplied by reference TRBV28 and TRBJ1-4, is DVKVTQSSRYLVKRTGEKVFLECVQDMDHENMFWYRQDPGLGLRLIYFSYDVKMKEKGDIPEGYSVSREKKERFSLILESASTNQTSMYLCASRQGGTNEKLFFGSGTQLSVL.